This TCR beta chain appears in the sequencing data of a study of OX40 agonist ivuxolimab in advanced cancers. For context, the study as a whole: Ivuxolimab, which targeted the costimulatory receptor OX40 (CD134), was an agonistic, fully human IgG2 monoclonal antibody. Intravenous ivuxolimab was administered to patients every 2 weeks at six dose levels: 0.01, 0.1, 0.3, 1.5, 3 and 10 mg/kg. Of the approximately 50 dose-escalation patients, hepatocellular carcinoma was present in 19, melanoma in around 15, renal cell carcinoma in 9 and head and neck cancer in 9. In the dose-escalation cohort, approximately 82% of patients were male, and the mean age was about 55 years, with a range of 23 to 79. Prior anti-PD-1, anti-PD-L1 or anti-CTLA-4 therapy was permitted, and approximately 40% of dose-escalation patients had received checkpoint inhibitors. Three dose-escalation patients achieved partial responses, one with hepatocellular carcinoma and two with cutaneous melanoma. Peripheral TCRbeta sequencing was intended to test whether TCR sequence diversity was altered and clonal T-cell expansion was caused by ivuxolimab. The paper describes the monotherapy dose-escalation part (N ≈ 51 patients) of the phase I trial of ivuxolimab. Results and caveats for the whole study, not just this receptor: In partial responders in the 0.1-3.0 mg/kg groups, normalized peripheral clonal expansion was found to be among the lowest, especially among CD8+ T cells. Low levels of normalized T-cell clonal expansion were also shown by some nonresponding patients. After ivuxolimab, more expanded clones were found on average in CD8+ T cells than in CD4+ T cells. Clonal expansion of both CD4+ and CD8+ blood T cells was observed from baseline to week 6 at doses 0.1 to 3.0 mg/kg. Antigen specificity was not determined for the clonally expanded peripheral T cells.

To sequence the TCRbeta CDR3 region, genomic DNA was isolated from the sorted cells. TCRbeta CDR3 regions were sequenced using the immunoSEQ Assay. As stored in TCRdb, this immuneACCESS dataset retains in-frame rearrangements with V and J assigned. A fraction of the clones does not appear; measured against another copy, unresolved V genes explain less than half of the discrepancy, and the remainder lacks a known reason. This sample lists around 19,000 clones; roughly 80% were detected once. The ten largest make up 20% to 30% of the sample. Patients with autoimmune disease history or receiving systemic immunosuppression were excluded from the trial. Peripheral blood for TCR sequencing was collected from all dose cohorts at baseline, on cycle 4 day 1, and on cycle 7 day 1. The samples were taken from a phase I, first-in-human, multicenter, open-label dose-escalation trial of ivuxolimab. Adults with locally advanced or metastatic melanoma, renal cell, hepatocellular, or head and neck squamous cell carcinoma were enrolled in the trial. CD4+ and CD8+ T cells were sorted separately from peripheral blood before TCR sequencing.

Trimming takes 6 bases off V and 7 bases off J; junction bases not matched to a gene: 7. The CDR3 holds 14 amino acids from the cysteine to the phenylalanine. Of the read, only the CDR3 DNA is kept; its 42 bases are in frame from base 1. The CDR1 and CDR2 encoded by the germline V gene (reference sequence) are MNHEY and SMNVEV. This clone was observed a few times. No antigen is known for it. No much larger clone is present one base from it, and per-base qualities are unavailable. The source of this sequence is an adult with an advanced solid tumor such as melanoma, head and neck, liver or kidney cancer. The chain couples TRBV27 to TRBJ1-4; TRBD1 agrees with 8 junctional bases. This sample comprised CD4+ or CD8+ T cells sorted from blood, obtained in a trial of the OX40 agonist ivuxolimab. The CDR3 protein: CASSQGARVEKLFF. The DNA sequence reads TGTGCCAGCAGCCAGGGGGCGAGGGTTGAAAAACTGTTTTTT.